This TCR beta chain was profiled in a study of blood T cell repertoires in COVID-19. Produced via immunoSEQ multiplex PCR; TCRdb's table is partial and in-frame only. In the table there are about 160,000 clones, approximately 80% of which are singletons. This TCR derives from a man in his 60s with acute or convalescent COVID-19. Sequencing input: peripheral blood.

The CDR3 is CATSDYTAGEQYF. The DNA of the CDR3 is TGTGCCACCAGTGACTACACAGCGGGCGAGCAGTACTTC. V gene TRBV24-1 combines with J gene TRBJ2-7; D possibly corresponds to TRBD2 (6 bases). The CDR3 runs 13 residues. Trimming removed 4 bases at V and 6 bases at J, with 12 bases between. Germline V CDR1 and CDR2: KGHDR, SFDVKD.